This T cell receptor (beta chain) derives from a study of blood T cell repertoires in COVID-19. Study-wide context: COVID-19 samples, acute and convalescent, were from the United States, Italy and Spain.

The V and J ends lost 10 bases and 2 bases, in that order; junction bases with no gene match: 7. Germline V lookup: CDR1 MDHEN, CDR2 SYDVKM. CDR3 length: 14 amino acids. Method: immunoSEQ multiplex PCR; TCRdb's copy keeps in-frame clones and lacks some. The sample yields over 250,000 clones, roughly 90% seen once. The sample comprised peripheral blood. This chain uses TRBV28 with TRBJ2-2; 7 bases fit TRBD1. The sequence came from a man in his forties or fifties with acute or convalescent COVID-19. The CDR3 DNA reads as TGTGCCATCCAGAGGACAGGCAACACCGGGGAGCTGTTTTTT. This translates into CAIQRTGNTGELFF.